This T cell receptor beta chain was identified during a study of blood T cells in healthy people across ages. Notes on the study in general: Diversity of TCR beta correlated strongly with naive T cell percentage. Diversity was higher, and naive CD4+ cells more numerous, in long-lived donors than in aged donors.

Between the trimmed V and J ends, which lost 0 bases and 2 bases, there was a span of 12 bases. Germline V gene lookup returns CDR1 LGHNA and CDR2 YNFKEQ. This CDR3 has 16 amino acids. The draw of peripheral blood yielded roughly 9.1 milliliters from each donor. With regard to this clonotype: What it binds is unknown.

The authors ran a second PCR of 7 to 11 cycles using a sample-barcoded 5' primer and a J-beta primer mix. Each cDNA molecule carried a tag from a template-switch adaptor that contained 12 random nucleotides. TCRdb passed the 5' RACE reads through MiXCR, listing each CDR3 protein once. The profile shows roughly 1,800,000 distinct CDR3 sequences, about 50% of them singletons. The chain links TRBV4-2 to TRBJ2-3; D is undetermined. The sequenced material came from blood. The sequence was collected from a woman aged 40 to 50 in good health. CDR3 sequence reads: CASSQDTRQTTDTQYF. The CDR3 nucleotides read TGTGCCAGCAGCCAAGATACTCGGCAGACCACAGATACGCAGTATTTT.